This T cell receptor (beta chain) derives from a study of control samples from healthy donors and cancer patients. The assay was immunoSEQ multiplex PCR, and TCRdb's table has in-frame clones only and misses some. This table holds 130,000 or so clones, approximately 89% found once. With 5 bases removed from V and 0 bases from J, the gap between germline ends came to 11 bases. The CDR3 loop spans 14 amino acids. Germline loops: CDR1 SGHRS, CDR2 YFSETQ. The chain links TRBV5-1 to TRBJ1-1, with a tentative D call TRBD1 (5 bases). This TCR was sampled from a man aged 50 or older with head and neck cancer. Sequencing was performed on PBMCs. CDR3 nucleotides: TGCGCCAGCAGGGAGGGGAGAATGAACACTGAAGCTTTCTTT. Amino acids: CASREGRMNTEAFF. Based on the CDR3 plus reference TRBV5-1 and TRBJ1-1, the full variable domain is KAGVTQTPRYLIKTRGQQVTLSCSPISGHRSVSWYQQTPGQGLQFLFEYFSETQRNKGNFPGRFSGRQFSNSRSEMNVSTLELGDSALYLCASREGRMNTEAFFGQGTRLTVV.